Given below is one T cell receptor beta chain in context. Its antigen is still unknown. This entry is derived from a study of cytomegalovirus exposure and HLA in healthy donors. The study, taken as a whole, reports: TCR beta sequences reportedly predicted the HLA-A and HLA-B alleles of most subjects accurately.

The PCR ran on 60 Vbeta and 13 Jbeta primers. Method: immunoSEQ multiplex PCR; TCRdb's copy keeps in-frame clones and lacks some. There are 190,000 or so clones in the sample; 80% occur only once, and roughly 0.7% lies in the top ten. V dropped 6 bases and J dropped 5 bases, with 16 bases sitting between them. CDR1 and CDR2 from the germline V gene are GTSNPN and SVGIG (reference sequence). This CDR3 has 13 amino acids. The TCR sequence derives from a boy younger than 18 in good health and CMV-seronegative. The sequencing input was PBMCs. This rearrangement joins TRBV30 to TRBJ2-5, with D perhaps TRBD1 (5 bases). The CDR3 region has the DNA TGTGCCTGCTCCAAGGGGCAGCTTGAGACCCAGTACTTC. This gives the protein CACSKGQLETQYF.